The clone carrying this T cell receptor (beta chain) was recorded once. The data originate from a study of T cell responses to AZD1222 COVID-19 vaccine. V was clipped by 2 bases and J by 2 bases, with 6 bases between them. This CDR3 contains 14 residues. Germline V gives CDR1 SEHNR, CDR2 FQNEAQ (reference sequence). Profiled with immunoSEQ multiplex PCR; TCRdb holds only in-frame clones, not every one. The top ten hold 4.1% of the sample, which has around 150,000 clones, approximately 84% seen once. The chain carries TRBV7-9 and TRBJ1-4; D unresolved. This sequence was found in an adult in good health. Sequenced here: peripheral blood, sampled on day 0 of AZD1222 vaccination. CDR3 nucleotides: TGTGCCAGCAGCTTAAGTGGTACTAATGAAAAACTGTTTTTT. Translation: CASSLSGTNEKLFF.